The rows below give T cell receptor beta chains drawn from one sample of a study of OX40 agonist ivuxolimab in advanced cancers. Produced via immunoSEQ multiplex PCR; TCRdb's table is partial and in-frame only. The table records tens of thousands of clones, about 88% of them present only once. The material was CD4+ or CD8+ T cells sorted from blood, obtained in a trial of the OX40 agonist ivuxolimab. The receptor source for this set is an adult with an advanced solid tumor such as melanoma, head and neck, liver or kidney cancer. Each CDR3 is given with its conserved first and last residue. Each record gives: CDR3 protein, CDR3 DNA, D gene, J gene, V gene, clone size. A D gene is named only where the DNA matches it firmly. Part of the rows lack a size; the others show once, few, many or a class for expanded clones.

CSVVGASPSWELFF | TGCAGCGTTGTTGGAGCCTCTCCCAGCTGGGAGCTGTTTTTT | NA | TRBJ2-2 | TRBV29-1 | NA
CASTFTGSTEAFF | TGTGCCAGTACCTTTACTGGGAGCACTGAAGCTTTCTTT | NA | TRBJ1-1 | TRBV19 | NA
CATRVTNTEAFF | TGTGCCACCCGGGTAACAAACACTGAAGCTTTCTTT | NA | TRBJ1-1 | TRBV10-3 | NA
CASSLGGQGNQPQHF | TGTGCCAGCAGCTTAGGGGGACAGGGGAATCAGCCCCAGCATTTT | TRBD1 | TRBJ1-5 | TRBV7-6 | NA
CASSPGTATYEQYF | TGTGCCAGCAGCCCTGGGACGGCAACCTACGAGCAGTACTTC | NA | TRBJ2-7 | TRBV7-2 | NA
CASRGRANTGELFF | TGTGCCAGCAGGGGGAGGGCTAACACCGGGGAGCTGTTTTTT | TRBD2 | TRBJ2-2 | TRBV9 | once
CASSFGTANTEAFF | TGTGCCAGCAGCTTCGGGACAGCGAACACTGAAGCTTTCTTT | TRBD1 | TRBJ1-1 | TRBV11-2 | NA
CASSLDISGANVLTF | TGCGCCAGCAGCTTGGACATCTCTGGGGCCAACGTCCTGACTTTC | NA | TRBJ2-6 | TRBV5-1 | NA
CASSPTPLGANVLTF | TGTGCCAGCAGCCCTACGCCACTAGGGGCCAACGTCCTGACTTTC | NA | TRBJ2-6 | TRBV7-9 | NA
CASSSISGDKETQYF | TGTGCCAGTAGTTCGATTAGCGGGGACAAAGAGACCCAGTACTTC | TRBD2 | TRBJ2-5 | TRBV19 | NA
CASSVTQGTSGRRNTGELFF | TGTGCCAGCAGCGTAACCCAGGGGACTAGCGGGAGAAGAAACACCGGGGAGCTGTTTTTT | TRBD2 | TRBJ2-2 | TRBV7-3 | NA
CASSLSSGPYNEQFF | TGTGCCAGCAGCCTAAGTAGCGGACCCTACAATGAGCAGTTCTTC | NA | TRBJ2-1 | TRBV28 | NA
CASSLTNYEQYF | TGTGCCAGCAGCTTAACCAACTACGAGCAGTACTTC | NA | TRBJ2-7 | TRBV7-2 | NA
CASSLQGGETQYF | TGTGCCAGCAGCTTACAGGGAGGGGAGACCCAGTACTTC | TRBD2 | TRBJ2-5 | TRBV11-3 | NA